The clone carrying this T cell receptor beta chain was seen once. Its antigen is currently unknown. The PCR contained 60 Vbeta and 13 Jbeta primers. Method: immunoSEQ multiplex PCR; TCRdb's copy keeps in-frame clones and lacks some. This repertoire shows around 140,000 clones, nearly 90% found once; its top ten account for 0.45% to 0.55%. The source of the sample is a study of cytomegalovirus exposure and HLA in healthy donors. Study-level background: Sequencing of roughly 180 million T cells in an earlier analysis found around 110 million unique TCR beta sequences. Study results and limitations: TCR beta chain V- and J-gene trimming was linked, in a later analysis, to a missense variant in DCLRE1C. Reports indicate that TCR beta sequences accurately predicted the HLA-A and HLA-B alleles of most subjects. There were 150 to 200 TCR beta chains listed as cytomegalovirus-associated.

The clonotype originates from a woman in her thirties or forties in good health and CMV-seronegative. Specimen: PBMCs.

The CDR3 protein is CAISSAPQETQYF. CDR3 DNA sequence: TGTGCCATCAGTAGCGCTCCCCAAGAGACCCAGTACTTC. The chain uses TRBV10-3 and TRBJ2-5; D remains unclear. Germline V gene lookup returns CDR1 ENHRY and CDR2 SYGVKD. The CDR3 is made up of 13 amino acids. The germline V and J ends were trimmed by 5 bases and 1 base, with 8 bases remaining between them.